A selection of T cell receptor beta chains follows, all from one sample in a study of cytomegalovirus exposure and HLA in healthy donors. Produced via immunoSEQ multiplex PCR; TCRdb's table is partial and in-frame only. Found here are roughly 140,000 clones; the top ten clones hold 0.8% to 1%. Sequencing was carried out using PBMCs. All receptors derive from a male donor in good health and CMV-seronegative. CDR3s include the opening cysteine and the closing phenylalanine or tryptophan. Fields, in order: V gene, D gene, J gene, CDR3 protein, CDR3 DNA. The D gene is left open where the match is weak.

TRBV4-2,TRBD1,TRBJ2-7,CASSQADRVNEQYF,TGTGCCAGCAGCCAAGCCGACAGGGTCAACGAGCAGTACTTC
TRBV5-1,.,TRBJ2-2,CASSLAAGMYTGELFF,TGCGCCAGCAGCTTGGCGGCAGGGATGTATACCGGGGAGCTGTTTTTT
TRBV4-1,TRBD1,TRBJ2-7,CASSPVGTGAYEQYF,TGCGCCAGCAGCCCAGTAGGGACAGGGGCCTACGAGCAGTACTTC
TRBV28,TRBD1,TRBJ1-3,CASSPGTGTAMF,TGTGCCAGCAGCCCCGGGACAGGTACAGCTATGTTT
TRBV4-2,TRBD1,TRBJ1-6,CASSTGQAGGISPLHF,TGTGCCAGCAGCACAGGACAGGCGGGGGGAATTTCACCCCTCCACTTT
TRBV5-1,TRBD1,TRBJ2-7,CASSLGQGWEQYF,TGCGCCAGCAGCCTGGGACAGGGCTGGGAGCAGTACTTC
TRBV19,TRBD1,TRBJ2-7,CASSIVGPGQGPGEQYF,TGTGCCAGTAGTATAGTGGGCCCGGGACAGGGTCCAGGAGAGCAGTACTTC
TRBV9,.,TRBJ2-7,CASSATGIGYEQYF,TGTGCCAGCAGCGCAACAGGGATCGGGTACGAGCAGTACTTC
TRBV30,.,TRBJ1-5,CAWSDFKSQGSNQPQHF,TGTGCCTGGAGTGACTTTAAGAGTCAGGGGAGCAATCAGCCCCAGCATTTT
TRBV7-2,TRBD2,TRBJ2-3,CASSRRAGESTDTQYF,TGTGCCAGCAGCCGACGAGCGGGGGAGAGCACAGATACGCAGTATTTT
TRBV4-2,.,TRBJ1-2,CASSQDIPVNNGYTF,TGTGCCAGCAGCCAAGATATCCCAGTTAACAATGGCTACACCTTC
TRBV5-1,TRBD2,TRBJ2-5,CASEREAAQETQYF,TGCGCCAGTGAGCGGGAGGCCGCGCAAGAGACCCAGTACTTC
TRBV11-2,TRBD2,TRBJ2-7,CASSQSGGIFSYEQYF,TGTGCCAGCAGCCAGTCGGGAGGGATCTTCTCCTACGAGCAGTACTTC
TRBV11-3,.,TRBJ1-1,CASSPRTGTEAFF,TGTGCCAGCAGCCCCCGAACAGGTACTGAAGCTTTCTTT
TRBV14,.,TRBJ2-7,CASSQVPEKTSEQYF,TGTGCCAGCAGCCAAGTACCGGAGAAAACTAGCGAGCAGTACTTC
TRBV7-2,TRBD2,TRBJ2-1,CASTPIGGSANEQFF,TGTGCCAGCACCCCTATCGGGGGGTCTGCCAATGAGCAGTTCTTC
TRBV15,TRBD1,TRBJ2-7,CATSRDRQGKNEQYF,TGTGCCACCAGCAGAGATCGACAGGGGAAGAACGAGCAGTACTTC
TRBV30,TRBD2,TRBJ2-5,CAWSVLALETQYF,TGTGCCTGGAGTGTACTAGCGTTGGAGACCCAGTACTTC
TRBV19,.,TRBJ2-3,CASSRGEGTDTQYF,TGTGCCAGTAGTAGAGGTGAAGGCACAGATACGCAGTATTTT
TRBV7-9,TRBD2,TRBJ2-2,CASSFRASGNTGELFF,TGTGCCAGCAGCTTTAGGGCTAGCGGGAACACCGGGGAGCTGTTTTTT
TRBV7-6,.,TRBJ2-3,CASSLGLRSTDTQYF,TGTGCCAGCAGCTTAGGCCTCAGGAGCACAGATACGCAGTATTTT
TRBV5-1,.,TRBJ1-2,CASSPGGGRFQDGYTF,TGCGCCAGCAGCCCTGGAGGAGGCAGGTTCCAGGATGGCTACACCTTC
TRBV15,.,TRBJ1-3,CATSRDPTARGNTIYF,TGTGCCACCAGCAGAGATCCCACAGCCCGTGGAAACACCATATATTTT
TRBV29-1,.,TRBJ1-4,CSVERGGSLFF,TGCAGCGTTGAACGCGGAGGGTCATTGTTTTTT
TRBV5-4,.,TRBJ1-1,CASSLPGVNTEAFF,TGTGCCAGCAGCTTGCCGGGGGTCAACACTGAAGCTTTCTTT
TRBV7-9,.,TRBJ2-7,CASSNFQGRGKVDEQYF,TGTGCCAGCAGCAATTTCCAGGGTCGCGGGAAGGTTGACGAGCAGTACTTC
TRBV4-2,.,TRBJ2-4,CASSQVLSLNIQYF,TGTGCCAGCAGCCAAGTTTTATCACTAAACATTCAGTACTTC
TRBV30,.,TRBJ1-5,CAGSKGGGRDSNQPQHF,TGTGCCGGGTCGAAAGGTGGGGGCCGGGATAGCAATCAGCCCCAGCATTTT
TRBV29-1,TRBD1,TRBJ2-7,CSVRGTGVYEQYF,TGCAGCGTTCGGGGGACAGGGGTATACGAGCAGTACTTC
TRBV5-4,.,TRBJ1-1,CASSSGTHTEAFF,TGTGCCAGCAGCTCAGGGACTCACACTGAAGCTTTCTTT
TRBV7-3,TRBD1,TRBJ2-7,CASSQTGDSYEQYF,TGTGCCAGCAGCCAGACAGGGGACTCCTACGAGCAGTACTTC
TRBV7-9,TRBD1,TRBJ1-5,CASSGGTGGYQPQHF,TGTGCCAGCAGCGGGGGGACAGGGGGGTATCAGCCCCAGCATTTT
TRBV19,TRBD1,TRBJ2-1,CASSPRWATGVNEQFF,TGTGCCAGTAGCCCGCGGTGGGCGACAGGGGTGAATGAGCAGTTCTTC
TRBV4-3,TRBD2,TRBJ2-3,CASSQEGASGGTDTQYF,TGCGCCAGCAGCCAAGAAGGTGCTAGCGGGGGCACAGATACGCAGTATTTT
TRBV29-1,TRBD1,TRBJ1-3,CSVSGGPGNTIYF,TGCAGCGTTTCAGGGGGTCCTGGAAACACCATATATTTT
TRBV7-9,.,TRBJ2-7,CASSGPLAYEQYF,TGTGCCAGCAGCGGGCCGCTGGCCTACGAGCAGTACTTC
TRBV29-1,.,TRBJ2-1,CSATPLPPEQFF,TGCAGCGCTACGCCCCTGCCACCTGAGCAGTTCTTC
TRBV9,.,TRBJ1-4,CASSGSRDFGPRGDEKLFF,TGTGCCAGCAGCGGATCCAGGGACTTTGGGCCGCGGGGGGATGAAAAACTGTTTTTT
TRBV30,.,TRBJ1-1,CTANTEAFF,TGTACAGCCAACACTGAAGCTTTCTTT
TRBV13,.,TRBJ2-3,CASSLGGSTDTQYF,TGTGCCAGCAGCTTGGGCGGGAGCACAGATACGCAGTATTTT